This T cell receptor beta chain came from a study of sequential checkpoint blockade in melanoma. Study-level background: First-line arms were nivolumab then ipilimumab, or the reverse, randomized 1:1.

The table came from immunoSEQ multiplex PCR; TCRdb's copy has only in-frame clones and leaves some out. The table records about 12,000 clones, about 75% of them present only once. The treatment was: randomized to nivolumab then ipilimumab (arm A) or the reverse (arm B). Live CD3+CD8+ CD19− CD56− cells were sorted from PBMCs. Between the trimmed V and J ends, which lost 3 bases and 4 bases, there was a span of 13 bases. CDR3 length equals 15 residues. Germline V gene data show CDR1 as LNHDA and CDR2 as SQIVND (reference sequence). The gene calls are TRBV19 and TRBJ1-5, with D possibly TRBD1 on 6 matching bases. The TCR sequence derives from a human donor with melanoma. The material was CD8+ T cells sorted from blood (inferred from file names), obtained from a patient given nivolumab and ipilimumab in sequence. The CDR3: CASSITRGVNQPQHF. CDR3 nucleotide sequence: TGTGCCAGTAGTATCACCAGGGGAGTTAATCAGCCCCAGCATTTT.